This entry lists 23 T cell receptor beta chains sequenced from one sample in a study of blood T cell repertoires in COVID-19. Sequenced by immunoSEQ multiplex PCR; TCRdb stores in-frame clones only, minus some. The sample holds over 250,000 clones, roughly 90% seen once. Sequenced sample: PBMCs or T cells enriched from blood (not recorded which). The receptors were gathered from a man aged 55 to 69 who had recovered from COVID-19.

The chain uses TRBV7-9 and TRBJ1-1; TRBD1 aligns across 11 bases. The V segment lost 6 bases and the J segment 4 bases; nucleotides outside the gene matches: 7. CDR1 SEHNR and CDR2 FQNEAQ come from the germline V gene (reference sequence). The length of the CDR3 is 15 residues. CDR3 DNA: TGTGCCAGCAGAGAGGGACAGGGGGGCCCCACTGAAGCTTTCTTT. Residues: CASREGQGGPTEAFF.

Of note for this clone: The sample contains more than one DNA sequence encoding this CDR3. The CDR3 DNA reads as TGTGCCAGTAGCTGGACAGGGGGCTACGAGCAGTACTTC. Encoded protein: CASSWTGGYEQYF. The rearrangement uses TRBV19 and TRBJ2-7, with TRBD1 matching 10 bases. CDR3 size: 13 residues. Germline CDR1 and CDR2: LNHDA and SQIVND (reference sequence). J was trimmed by 3 bases and V by 6 bases; bases with no gene match: 2.

There are a few counts of this clone. V usage is TRBV2 and J usage is TRBJ1-2; D might be TRBD1 (6 bases). Trimming cost V 4 bases and J 4 bases, with 16 bases left between them. This CDR3 comprises 15 residues. Germline V CDR1 and CDR2: SNHLY, FYNNEI. This chain's CDR3 is CASSAQGSYVYGYTF. The CDR3 region has the DNA TGTGCCAGCAGTGCTCAGGGGTCCTACGTCTATGGCTACACCTTC.

Details on this clone: This specimen includes other DNA sequences encoding the same CDR3. J is TRBJ1-5 and V is TRBV19; TRBD1 agrees at 7 bases. CDR1 is LNHDA and CDR2 is SQIVND in the germline V gene (reference sequence). The CDR3 contains 15 residues. V lost 3 bases, J lost 7 bases, and 9 bases stayed unmatched. In DNA form, the CDR3 reads TGTGCCAGTAGTATCGGAACAGGGGCCGGACAGCCCCAGCATTTT. It specifies CASSIGTGAGQPQHF.

The chain carries TRBV7-8 and TRBJ2-1; D possibly corresponds to TRBD2 (6 bases). There are 19 residues in the CDR3. In germline, CDR1 is SGHVS, CDR2 FQNEAQ. V was clipped by 2 bases and J by 1 base, with 21 bases between them. CDR3 sequence reads: CASSLSFGGPIPSYNEQFF. CDR3 nucleotides: TGTGCCAGCAGCTTAAGCTTCGGGGGTCCCATCCCTTCCTACAATGAGCAGTTCTTC.

The chain joins TRBV14 to TRBJ2-1; the match to TRBD2 covers 9 bases. With 0 bases clipped from V and 8 bases from J, the junction kept 11 bases outside the gene matches. CDR3 length equals 17 residues. In germline, CDR1 is SGHDN, CDR2 FVKESK. The CDR3 DNA sequence: TGTGCCAGCAGCCAAGAAAATTGGCTAGCGGGGACTGATGAGCAGTTCTTC. As protein: CASSQENWLAGTDEQFF.

CDR3 nucleotide sequence: TGCGCCAGCAGCCAAGGGGCCGAGCAGTACTTC. It encodes CASSQGAEQYF. This chain joins TRBV4-1 and TRBJ2-7; D remains ambiguous. The length of the CDR3 is 11 residues. Trimming left V 1 base short and J 6 bases short, with 4 bases between. Germline values: CDR1 MGHRA, CDR2 YSYEKL.

The V gene is TRBV11-2, the J gene TRBJ2-1, with D maybe TRBD1 (5 bases). The germline CDR1 and CDR2 sequences are SGHAT and FQNNGV. The CDR3 is 13 amino acids. Trimming stripped 2 bases from V and 8 bases from J, with 10 bases between. CDR3 sequence: CASSLRQIHEQFF. The CDR3 DNA is TGTGCCAGCAGCTTACGACAGATCCATGAGCAGTTCTTC.

The chain combines TRBV24-1 with TRBJ2-5, with 7 bases that match TRBD2. The CDR3 length is 15 residues. Per germline, CDR1 KGHDR and CDR2 SFDVKD. Trimming took 1 base from V and 4 from J; bases not matched to a gene: 5. CDR3 bases: TGTGCCACCAGTGATTTTGGGGGGGGGAGAGAGACCCAGTACTTC. Its protein product is CATSDFGGGRETQYF.

This clone was recorded a few times. The rearrangement joins TRBV24-1 to TRBJ2-2; a weak D match, TRBD1 (5 bases). V was shortened by 4 bases and J by 5 bases, with 7 bases between the two germline ends. CDR3 length: 13 amino acids. The germline CDR1 and CDR2 sequences are KGHDR and SFDVKD. CDR3 sequence reads: CATSDRETGELFF. CDR3 nucleotides: TGTGCCACCAGTGACAGGGAAACCGGGGAGCTGTTTTTT.

The J gene is TRBJ1-1, the V gene TRBV6-5, with a tentative D call TRBD1 (5 bases). V shed 0 bases and J shed 1 base, with 12 bases lying between them. Germline V lookup: CDR1 MNHEY, CDR2 SVGAGI. This CDR3 region has 16 residues. The CDR3 sequence is CASSYSILGGNTEAFF. In DNA, the CDR3 is TGTGCCAGCAGTTACTCGATTCTCGGGGGGAACACTGAAGCTTTCTTT.

The J gene is TRBJ2-7, the V gene TRBV6-1; weak D call: TRBD1 (5 bases). The V and J ends lost 3 bases and 2 bases respectively, with 11 bases between them. The CDR3 loop spans 14 amino acids. Germline V gene sequence: CDR1 MNHNS, CDR2 SASEGT. The CDR3 spells CASSDRGTTYEQYF. The CDR3 DNA follows: TGTGCCAGCAGTGATAGGGGCACCACCTACGAGCAGTACTTC.

This sequence joins TRBV5-1 and TRBJ2-3; unclear D gene. The V end was cut by 4 bases, the J end by 1 base, with 16 bases between. CDR3 length: 16 residues. Germline V gives CDR1 SGHRS, CDR2 YFSETQ. CDR3 loop: CASSRGLEIRTDTQYF. CDR3 coding DNA: TGCGCCAGCAGCCGAGGTCTTGAGATTCGCACAGATACGCAGTATTTT.

This chain connects TRBV5-5 to TRBJ1-4; TRBD1 might be the D (5 bases). The CDR3 is 14 residues long. V lost 4 bases and J 5 bases, leaving 12 bases between the germline ends. Germline V gene sequence: CDR1 SGHKS, CDR2 YYEKEE (reference sequence). The CDR3 nucleotides read TGTGCCAGCAGCCGCCGGGACTTAAATGAAAAACTGTTTTTT. It yields the protein CASSRRDLNEKLFF.

This rearrangement joins TRBV21-1 to TRBJ2-7; TRBD1 is taken as the D call from the table, unchecked against the DNA. TRBV21-1 represents a pseudogene. The CDR3 is 14 residues long. The CDR3 protein is CASSKHSYSYEQYF. CDR3 DNA: TGTGCCAGCAGCAAGCATTCGTACAGCTACGAGCAGTACTTC.

CDR3 in DNA: TGTGCCAGCAGTTACAACAGGGCTTACGAGCAGTACTTC. This sequence encodes CASSYNRAYEQYF. The rearrangement joins TRBV6-5 to TRBJ2-7; possibly TRBD1 for D (6 bases). CDR1 and CDR2 (germline): MNHEY, SVGAGI. The V end was cut by 2 bases, the J end by 4 bases, with 9 bases between. The CDR3 runs to 13 residues.

The rearrangement links TRBV6-5 to TRBJ1-6; D gene unclear. The CDR3 has 14 amino acids. Germline values: CDR1 MNHEY, CDR2 SVGAGI. V was clipped by 3 bases and J by 7 bases, with 10 bases between them. CDR3 nucleotide sequence: TGTGCCAGCAGTTATGAGCACCAAAATTCACCCCTCCACTTT. Its translation: CASSYEHQNSPLHF.

Notes on this clone: The same CDR3 arises from other DNA sequences in this sample as well. The J gene is TRBJ1-2, the V gene TRBV27; 11 bases line up with TRBD1. V lost 5 bases, J lost 8 bases, and 7 bases stayed unmatched. Germline V lookup: CDR1 MNHEY, CDR2 SMNVEV (reference sequence). This CDR3 is built from 14 residues. CDR3 loop: CASSPGQGVGGYTF. The CDR3 DNA is TGTGCCAGCAGTCCGGGACAGGGGGTGGGAGGCTACACCTTC.

The genes are TRBV5-1 and TRBJ1-1; D not resolved. The CDR3 loop spans 14 amino acids. Trimming shortened V by 0 bases and J by 4 bases, and 10 bases separated the two germline ends. From germline, CDR1 is SGHRS and CDR2 YFSETQ. DNA for the CDR3: TGCGCCAGCAGCTTGGAGGCCAGCGGCACTGAAGCTTTCTTT. This encodes CASSLEASGTEAFF.

The CDR3 DNA reads as TGTGCCAGCAGTGGGGAGGGAATCTCCCTCTCTCATGAAAAACTGTTTTTT. This sequence encodes CASSGEGISLSHEKLFF. V usage is TRBV25-1 and J usage is TRBJ1-4; D remains unclear. The V end was cut by 4 bases, the J end by 6 bases, with 21 bases between. CDR3 size: 17 residues. The germline gives CDR1 MGHDK, CDR2 SYGVNS.

V usage is TRBV15 and J usage is TRBJ1-5; weak D call: TRBD1 (5 bases). Germline V gene lookup returns CDR1 LNHNV and CDR2 YYDKDF (reference sequence). CDR3 length: 14 residues. V was pared by 1 base and J by 4 bases, with 8 bases between. CDR3 DNA: TGTGCCACCAGCAGAGGTGGGGGGAATCAGCCCCAGCATTTT. This codes for CATSRGGGNQPQHF. The complete variable domain, with remaining parts taken from reference TRBV15 and TRBJ1-5, reads DAMVIQNPRYQVTQFGKPVTLSCSQTLNHNVMYWYQQKSSQAPKLLFHYYDKDFNNEADTPDNFQSRRPNTSFCFLDIRSPGLGDTAMYLCATSRGGGNQPQHFGDGTRLSIL.

This chain joins TRBV2 and TRBJ2-2, with 9 bases matching TRBD1. V lost 5 bases to trimming and J lost 7 bases; unmatched junction nucleotides: 8. The germline gives CDR1 SNHLY, CDR2 FYNNEI. CDR3 length: 15 amino acids. The CDR3 here is CASSIRDRAVGELFF. The CDR3 DNA reads as TGTGCCAGCAGTATCCGGGACAGGGCGGTCGGGGAGCTGTTTTTT.

The chain combines TRBV11-3 with TRBJ2-7, with a tentative D call TRBD2 (6 bases). With 5 bases removed from V and 0 bases from J, the gap between germline ends came to 14 bases. Germline loops: CDR1 SGHNT, CDR2 YENEEA. This CDR3 region has 15 residues. Here the CDR3 DNA reads TGTGCCAGCAGCCGCGGGCGGGGAAGCTCCTACGAGCAGTACTTC. This gives the protein CASSRGRGSSYEQYF.